This T cell receptor (beta chain) was recovered during a study of Graves' ophthalmopathy and Graves' hyperthyroidism. For repertoire sequencing, the TCR beta CDR3 regions were amplified from RNA transcripts. Scientists carried out first-round RT-PCR using HTBI primers and then a second-round multiplex PCR. TCRdb reprocessed the multiplex PCR reads via MiXCR and lists one record per CDR3 protein. The data show some 360,000 distinct CDR3 sequences, 17% seen once. The study recruited hyperthyroidism patients aged 18 to 65 who were newly diagnosed, under 2 months' duration. Clinical symptoms, serum thyroxine, TRAb, thyroid ultrasound and orbital computed tomography determined diagnosis. The study, taken as a whole, reports: The model forecast ophthalmopathy progression, reaching roughly 71% sensitivity and 72.22% specificity. In blood, most expanded thyroid clonotypes above 0.001 frequency were also detected.

This clonotype turned up a few times. Its cognate antigen is unknown. This CDR3 region has 15 residues. The germline V and J ends were trimmed by 0 bases and 2 bases, with 12 bases remaining between them. From germline, CDR1 is SGHRS and CDR2 YFSETQ. The sample taken for sequencing was peripheral blood. The TCR originated in an adult woman with stable Graves' hyperthyroidism. This sequence joins TRBV5-1 and TRBJ2-7, with TRBD2 as a possible D gene (6 bases). In nucleotides, the CDR3 is TGCGCCAGCAGCTTGGTGGGGGAGGACCCCTACGAGCAGTACTTC. Translated: CASSLVGEDPYEQYF.